These 24 T cell receptor beta chains share one sample of origin, sequenced in a study of identical twins. A single record per CDR3 protein comes from TCRdb applying MiXCR to the 5' RACE reads. The repertoire includes around 570,000 distinct CDR3 sequences, 7.5% to 10% of them detected once, and under 3% sits in the top ten. The sample also formed part of further work on yellow fever vaccine responses in identical twins.

The sample consisted of PBMCs. The receptor set was obtained from a young woman in good health.

The gene calls are TRBV20-1 and TRBJ2-7; D call uncertain. CDR3 size: 13 residues. The V gene's germline CDR1 is DFQATT and CDR2 SNEGSKA (reference sequence). Trimming pared 0 bases from V and 0 bases from J, leaving 6 bases between. The CDR3 sequence is CSARDHLSYEQYF. The CDR3 DNA reads as TGCAGTGCTAGAGATCACCTCTCCTACGAGCAGTACTTC.

The CDR3 sequence is CASSYWTSGGYNEQFF. DNA for the CDR3: TGTGCCAGCAGTTACTGGACTAGCGGGGGGTACAATGAGCAGTTCTTC. V gene TRBV25-1 combines with J gene TRBJ2-1; 14 positions match TRBD2. Germline CDR1 reads MGHDK; CDR2 reads SYGVNS. CDR3 length equals 16 residues. The V segment lost 5 bases and the J segment 4 bases; nucleotides outside the gene matches: 4.

The J gene is TRBJ2-3, the V gene TRBV9; D is uncertain. V shed 0 bases and J shed 1 base, with 12 bases lying between them. Germline CDR1 SGDLS, CDR2 YYNGEE. This CDR3 has 16 amino acids. This CDR3 is CASSVGGNPRTDTQYF. The CDR3, as DNA: TGTGCCAGCAGCGTAGGGGGAAACCCTCGCACAGATACGCAGTATTTT.

This clonotype was observed many times. The chain couples TRBV28 to TRBJ1-5; D gene unclear. The CDR3 is 12 amino acids. Looked up from germline, CDR1 is MDHEN and CDR2 is SYDVKM. In DNA form, the CDR3 reads TGTGCAGAAGGGTTAGGCAATCAGCCCCAGCATTTT. Protein: CAEGLGNQPQHF.

This clonotype was counted a few times. V and J are TRBV10-3 and TRBJ2-5; 12 bases match TRBD1. V lost 4 bases and J lost 3; bases outside the gene matches: 6. Germline lookup yields CDR1 ENHRY and CDR2 SYGVKD. This CDR3 is 16 amino acids long. The DNA of the CDR3 is TGTGCCATCAGTGCTAAGGGACAGGGGGCGAAAGAGACCCAGTACTTC. It yields the protein CAISAKGQGAKETQYF.

The chain links TRBV12-5 to TRBJ2-2; D gene unclear. CDR3 length equals 12 residues. V lost 6 bases to trimming and J lost 5 bases, with 7 bases between them. Germline V lookup: CDR1 LGHNT, CDR2 FRNRAP. CDR3 in amino acids: CASGGVTGELFF. Written as DNA, the CDR3 is TGTGCTAGTGGCGGTGTAACCGGGGAGCTGTTTTTT.

The chain's CDR3 is CASTTGSEQFF. The DNA of the CDR3 is TGTGCCAGTACCACGGGCAGCGAGCAGTTCTTC. V usage is TRBV19 and J usage is TRBJ2-1, with unresolved D. V was clipped by 7 bases and J by 10 bases, with 11 bases between them. The CDR3 is 11 residues long. Germline-derived CDR1 and CDR2 are LNHDA and SQIVND (reference sequence).

This clonotype was picked up many times. V usage is TRBV29-1 and J usage is TRBJ2-7, with TRBD2 as a possible D gene (6 bases). Germline loops: CDR1 SQVTM, CDR2 ANQGSEA. Deletions cut 3 bases from V and 2 bases from J, with 14 bases between. CDR3 length: 14 amino acids. CDR3 loop: CSVDGTPPTYEQYF. CDR3 bases: TGCAGCGTTGATGGGACTCCCCCTACCTACGAGCAGTACTTC.

This clonotype turned up a few times. J is TRBJ1-1 and V is TRBV5-1; D gene ambiguous. The CDR3 totals 15 residues. In germline, CDR1 is SGHRS, CDR2 YFSETQ. Trimming cost V 4 bases and J 0 bases, with 13 bases left between them. The CDR3 loop is CASSTDGFMNTEAFF. The DNA of the CDR3 is TGCGCCAGCAGCACGGACGGCTTCATGAACACTGAAGCTTTCTTT.

This clonotype was seen repeatedly, ten times or more. V usage is TRBV28 and J usage is TRBJ2-1, with 11 bases matching TRBD2. Germline loops: CDR1 MDHEN, CDR2 SYDVKM. J was trimmed by 7 bases and V by 4 bases; bases with no gene match: 6. This CDR3 has 15 amino acids. DNA for the CDR3: TGTGCCAGCAGTTATACTAGCGGGAGAGGAAATGAGCAGTTCTTC. Protein product: CASSYTSGRGNEQFF.

The chain recombines TRBV27 with TRBJ2-3; no reliable D call. CDR1 MNHEY and CDR2 SMNVEV come from the germline V gene (reference sequence). The ends were cut back, 3 bases at V and 14 bases at J, with 18 bases in the middle. The CDR3 is 13 residues long. The CDR3 bases are TGTGCCAGCAGTTTCTCTGCCCAGGAAAGGTGGTATTTT. This codes for CASSFSAQERWYF.

This clonotype was detected ten times or more. The genes are TRBV7-9 and TRBJ2-3, with D uncertain. The V gene lost 5 bases and the J gene lost 5 bases, with 14 bases spanning the gap. The CDR3 runs 14 residues. Germline CDR1 reads SEHNR; CDR2 reads FQNEAQ (reference sequence). The CDR3: CASSPHPEVDTQYF. CDR3 DNA: TGTGCCAGCAGCCCCCACCCCGAAGTAGATACGCAGTATTTT.

The chain recombines TRBV20-1 with TRBJ2-7, with D uncertain. The CDR3 extends over 12 amino acids. Germline CDR1 DFQATT, CDR2 SNEGSKA (reference sequence). The V gene lost 6 bases and the J gene lost 6 bases, with 15 bases spanning the gap. The CDR3 spells CSAREWGREQYF. DNA for the CDR3: TGCAGTGCCCGCGAGTGGGGTCGCGAGCAGTACTTC.

This clonotype was seen repeatedly, ten times or more. This chain uses TRBV5-1 with TRBJ2-1; D remains unclear. Trimming removed 0 bases at V and 8 bases at J, with 12 bases between. Germline CDR1 and CDR2: SGHRS and YFSETQ. The CDR3 covers 14 residues. Here the CDR3 reads CASSLEYPQDEQFF. CDR3 bases: TGCGCCAGCAGCTTGGAATACCCCCAGGATGAGCAGTTCTTC.

The V gene is TRBV18, the J gene TRBJ2-5; D is possibly TRBD1 (5 bases). The CDR3 has 16 residues. Germline CDR1 reads KGHSH; CDR2 reads LQKENI. Trimming took off 1 base at V and 0 bases at J, with 12 bases between the two ends. The CDR3 loop reads CASSPLNFRDQETQYF. CDR3 DNA sequence: TGTGCCAGCTCACCACTGAATTTCAGGGACCAAGAGACCCAGTACTTC.

This clonotype was counted only a few times. V usage is TRBV29-1 and J usage is TRBJ2-2, with D perhaps given as TRBD1 or TRBD2 (6 bases each). Deletions cut 8 bases from V and 5 bases from J, with 15 bases between. The CDR3 has 13 residues. Germline V gene data show CDR1 as SQVTM and CDR2 as ANQGSEA. CDR3 nucleotides: TGCAGCTCAAGAAAGGGGGGAACCGGGGAGCTGTTTTTT. Its protein is CSSRKGGTGELFF.

The rearrangement joins TRBV25-1 to TRBJ1-2, with D possibly matching TRBD1 (5 bases). CDR3 length equals 13 residues. Germline CDR1 MGHDK, CDR2 SYGVNS. V dropped 3 bases and J dropped 5 bases, with 10 bases sitting between them. CDR3 residues: CASSDGPGYGYTF. CDR3 DNA sequence: TGTGCCAGCAGTGATGGACCAGGGTATGGCTACACCTTC.

The gene calls are TRBV20-1 and TRBJ1-2; the D is unclear. The CDR3 has 12 residues. Between the trimmed V and J ends, which lost 5 bases and 4 bases, there was a span of 11 bases. Germline assignment: CDR1 DFQATT and CDR2 SNEGSKA (reference sequence). The CDR3 region has the DNA TGCAGTGCTCGGGGTTCTGGCTATGGCTACACCTTC. This gives the protein CSARGSGYGYTF.

This clonotype was observed at least ten times. J is TRBJ2-7 and V is TRBV7-2; 14 nucleotides match TRBD2. V shed 5 bases and J 2 bases; nucleotides not matched to a gene: 5. CDR3 length: 16 residues. Germline V gives CDR1 SGHTA, CDR2 FQGNSA. The chain's CDR3 is CASSPWTSGRTYEQYF. The CDR3 nucleotides read TGTGCCAGCAGCCCATGGACTAGCGGGAGGACCTACGAGCAGTACTTC.

In its sample, this clonotype was seen a few times. V usage is TRBV9 and J usage is TRBJ2-7; 10 bases map to TRBD1. Germline V gene sequence: CDR1 SGDLS, CDR2 YYNGEE. The CDR3 sequence is 16 residues long. V lost 0 bases, J lost 5 bases, and 8 bases stayed unmatched. This CDR3 is CASSVATGQGLNEQYF. The CDR3 DNA sequence: TGTGCCAGCAGCGTAGCTACGGGACAGGGGCTTAACGAGCAGTACTTC.

This clonotype was found many times. The chain carries TRBV10-3 and TRBJ1-2, with 8 bases fitting TRBD1. Germline trimming cut 10 bases from V and 6 bases from J; bases unmatched to any gene: 13. The CDR3 sequence is 14 residues long. CDR1 and CDR2 from the germline V gene are ENHRY and SYGVKD. This CDR3 reads CASRTGLGEDGYTF. CDR3 nucleotide sequence: TGTGCCAGTCGGACAGGGCTGGGAGAGGATGGCTACACCTTC.

With regard to this clonotype: One end of the junction does not line up with germline, which may come from a read error. The J gene is TRBJ2-3, the V gene TRBV28; no definite D call. The CDR3 loop spans 14 amino acids. CDR1 is MDHEN and CDR2 is SYDVKM in the germline V gene. CDR3 region: CACSLWPSTDTQYF. CDR3 coding DNA: TGTGCCTGCAGTTTATGGCCTAGCACAGATACGCAGTATTTT.

This clonotype turned up a few times. The V call is TRBV7-2, the J call TRBJ2-7, with no clear D. The CDR3 length is 14 residues. Germline CDR1 SGHTA, CDR2 FQGNSA. V lost 1 base and J 0 bases, leaving 7 bases between the germline ends. In nucleotides, the CDR3 is TGTGCCAGCAGCTTAGACTATATCTCCTACGAGCAGTACTTC. Protein product: CASSLDYISYEQYF.

This chain joins TRBV12-3 or TRBV12-4 and TRBJ2-1; unclear D gene. Trimming removed 8 bases at V and 4 bases at J, with 18 bases between. The CDR3 has 15 residues. The CDR3 nucleotides are TGTGCCAGCCTTTCTCCGGTACATGAATACAATGAGCAGTTCTTC. As protein: CASLSPVHEYNEQFF.